This T cell receptor (beta chain) is from a study of T cells in Graves' hyperthyroidism and ophthalmopathy. From RNA transcripts, TCR beta CDR3 regions were amplified. The HTBI primer set served for first-round RT-PCR of the TCR CDR3. TCRdb re-called the multiplex PCR reads through MiXCR, storing one row per CDR3 protein. The table has about 400,000 distinct CDR3 sequences, 13% to 15% seen once. Orbital computed tomography and thyroid ultrasound, together with serum TRAb and thyroxine and clinical symptoms, were used for diagnoses. The CDR3 sequence is 21 residues long. With V trimmed by 4 bases and J by 5 bases, 20 bases remained unmatched. The V gene's germline CDR1 is MGHRA and CDR2 YSYEKL.

Sequenced: blood. This sequence joins TRBV4-1 and TRBJ2-2; 12 positions agree with TRBD1. The receptor was derived from a woman in her twenties or thirties with Graves' ophthalmopathy. CDR3 nucleotide sequence: TGCGCCAGCAGCCCAGACCGGGGACTACTGGGACAGGGGGCGATAACCGGGGAGCTGTTTTTT. Amino acids: CASSPDRGLLGQGAITGELFF.